This T cell receptor beta chain was captured in a study of human T cells and chemical hapten exposure. Study overall: Each patient's scalp received weekly diphenylcyclopropenone throughout the roughly 24-week study.

Time point reported: patch test 3, about 24 weeks after DPC sensitization. Treatment here: therapeutic diphenylcyclopropenone sensitization with weekly scalp DPC. Phlebotomy was performed prior to application of every patch test. Library construction involved attaching unique molecular identifiers to individual cDNA molecules, which allowed quantitative, reproducible TCR counting. TCRdb re-analysed the RACE reads in MiXCR, keeping a single row per CDR3 protein. The sample contains roughly 100,000 distinct CDR3 sequences, under 35% of which appear only once. The sample here was whole blood, taken in connection with sensitization to the hapten diphenylcyclopropenone (DPC). The sequence derives from a man aged 40-49 years with alopecia areata. Some clones in this sample may be carry-over from other donors' samples.

CDR3 in amino acids: CASTESGWGTQYF. Written as DNA, the CDR3 is TGTGCCAGCACCGAAAGCGGGTGGGGGACCCAGTACTTC. This chain uses TRBV6-2 or TRBV6-3 with TRBJ2-5; a possible D gene is TRBD2 (6 bases). CDR1 MNHEY and CDR2 SVGEGT come from the germline V gene. Trimming took off 7 bases at V and 7 bases at J, with 16 bases between the two ends. The CDR3 length is 13 residues.